One and the same sample provided the 31 T cell receptor beta chains below, sequenced in a study of blood T cells in healthy people across ages. Primers used in a second PCR of about 6 to 11 cycles were a sample-barcoded 5' primer and a J-beta primer mix. TCRdb reprocessed the 5' RACE reads via MiXCR and lists one record per CDR3 protein. In the table there are 700,000 or so distinct CDR3 sequences, 20% to 25% of which are singletons. Specimen: blood. The source of these receptors is an older man in good health.

The rearrangement uses TRBV6-5 and TRBJ1-5; D is ambiguous. The V and J ends lost 6 bases and 0 bases respectively, with 12 bases between them. CDR3 size: 15 residues. Germline V gives CDR1 MNHEY, CDR2 SVGAGI. The CDR3 spells CASSPSVSSNQPQHF. The CDR3 DNA is TGTGCCAGCAGCCCAAGCGTGAGTAGCAATCAGCCCCAGCATTTT.

This clonotype was seen a handful of times. The rearrangement joins TRBV29-1 to TRBJ2-5; D possibly corresponds to TRBD1 (6 bases). With 6 bases removed from V and 5 bases from J, the gap between germline ends came to 13 bases. Germline V lookup: CDR1 SQVTM, CDR2 ANQGSEA. The CDR3 loop spans 12 amino acids. This CDR3 reads CSVLGAGETQYF. The CDR3 DNA is TGCAGCGTCCTGGGGGCTGGGGAGACCCAGTACTTC.

The chain combines TRBV5-1 with TRBJ2-3; 11 bases line up with TRBD2. The germline V gene has CDR1 SGHRS and CDR2 YFSETQ. This CDR3 contains 17 residues. Germline trimming cut 4 bases from V and 3 bases from J; bases unmatched to any gene: 10. The CDR3 spells CASSLGSSGGSTDTQYF. CDR3 in DNA: TGCGCCAGCAGCCTAGGGTCTAGCGGGGGGTCAACAGATACGCAGTATTTT. Using reference TRBV5-1 and TRBJ2-3 for the parts outside the CDR3, the full variable domain is KAGVTQTPRYLIKTRGQQVTLSCSPISGHRSVSWYQQTPGQGLQFLFEYFSETQRNKGNFPGRFSGRQFSNSRSEMNVSTLELGDSALYLCASSLGSSGGSTDTQYFGPGTRLTVL.

The rearrangement uses TRBV20-1 and TRBJ2-3; 12 bases match TRBD1. The CDR3 spans 15 residues. Germline CDR1 and CDR2: DFQATT and SNEGSKA (reference sequence). Trimming cost V 3 bases and J 7 bases; bases outside gene matches: 8. The CDR3 bases are TGCAGTGCTAGGCCCGGGACAGGGGGCGTGAATACGCAGTATTTT. Amino acids: CSARPGTGGVNTQYF.

The sample holds a few counts of this clonotype. One end of the junction fails to match germline, which may point to a read error. The chain joins TRBV6-5 to TRBJ2-1; 9 nucleotides agree with TRBD2. Judging by the DNA end, TRBJ2-5 fits better; the J call may be wrong. Germline V gene sequence: CDR1 MNHEY, CDR2 SVGAGI. This CDR3 comprises 14 residues. The CDR3: CASIKRGAQETQYF. For the CDR3, the DNA is TGCGCCAGCATCAAGCGGGGGGCCCAAGAGACCCAGTACTTC.

V usage is TRBV12-3 or TRBV12-4 and J usage is TRBJ2-1; D call uncertain. The V end lost 3 bases, the J end lost 5 bases, and 14 bases lay between the germline ends. CDR3 length: 15 residues. CDR3 bases: TGTGCCAGCAGTTTTTCCCTTACAGTAAACAATGAGCAGTTCTTC. Encoded protein: CASSFSLTVNNEQFF.

This clonotype was detected only a few times. V is TRBV6-2 or TRBV6-3 and J is TRBJ1-4; 9 bases align to TRBD1. Germline V gene lookup returns CDR1 MNHEY and CDR2 SVGEGT. With 9 bases clipped from V and 6 bases from J, the junction kept 5 bases outside the gene matches. The CDR3 is made up of 13 amino acids. CDR3 protein: CARPRDRDEKLFF. For the CDR3, the DNA is TGTGCCAGGCCACGGGACAGGGATGAAAAACTGTTTTTT.

This clonotype was seen only a few times. The rearrangement uses TRBV20-1 and TRBJ2-1, with TRBD2 identical over 11 bases. With V trimmed by 2 bases and J by 0 bases, 9 bases remained unmatched. This CDR3 comprises 18 residues. Germline CDR1 and CDR2: DFQATT and SNEGSKA (reference sequence). The DNA of the CDR3 is TGCAGTGCTAGACTAGCGGGAGGAGGTTTTTACTCCTACAATGAGCAGTTCTTC. Encoded protein: CSARLAGGGFYSYNEQFF.

This clonotype was seen a handful of times. The V call is TRBV9, the J call TRBJ1-1; a possible D gene is TRBD1 (5 bases). CDR1 is SGDLS and CDR2 is YYNGEE in the germline V gene. This CDR3 is 15 amino acids long. V gave up 0 bases and J gave up 5 bases, with 14 bases separating them. The chain's CDR3 is CASSVDGTAFTEAFF. In DNA, the CDR3 is TGTGCCAGCAGCGTAGACGGGACCGCTTTTACTGAAGCTTTCTTT. Full variable domain (rest looked up from reference TRBV9 and TRBJ1-1): DSGVTQTPKHLITATGQRVTLRCSPRSGDLSVYWYQQSLDQGLQFLIQYYNGEERAKGNILERFSAQQFPDLHSELNLSSLELGDSALYFCASSVDGTAFTEAFFGQGTRLTVV.

The CDR3 DNA reads TGTGCCAGCAGCCCCCAGGCGGGAGGGCCTAGCTCCTACAATGAGCAGTTCTTC. Its translation is CASSPQAGGPSSYNEQFF. The chain employs TRBV7-9 and TRBJ2-1, with TRBD2 matching 9 bases. Germline lookup yields CDR1 SEHNR and CDR2 FQNEAQ (reference sequence). Losses at the gene ends were 5 bases for V and 0 bases for J; bases not matched to a gene: 11. This CDR3 spans 18 amino acids.

The genes are TRBV7-2 and TRBJ2-2; possible D gene TRBD2, 5 bases. CDR1 and CDR2 from the germline V gene are SGHTA and FQGNSA. Trimming pared 5 bases from V and 4 bases from J, leaving 14 bases between. The CDR3 extends over 15 amino acids. The CDR3, as DNA: TGTGCCAGCAGCATAACCAGCGGTTTCACCGGGGAGCTGTTTTTT. Its protein product is CASSITSGFTGELFF. The full variable domain, its missing parts supplied by reference TRBV7-2 and TRBJ2-2, is GAGVSQSPSNKVTEKGKDVELRCDPISGHTALYWYRQSLGQGLEFLIYFQGNSAPDKSGLPSDRFSAERTGGSVSTLTIQRTQQEDSAVYLCASSITSGFTGELFFGEGSRLTVL.

This clonotype was detected a few times. V gene TRBV7-2 combines with J gene TRBJ2-7; 9 bases line up with TRBD2. Germline assignment: CDR1 SGHTA and CDR2 FQGNSA. V trimming: 1 base; J trimming: 6 bases; junction bases outside the gene matches: 7. This CDR3 is 15 amino acids long. The CDR3 nucleotides read TGTGCCAGCAGCTTAGATAGTAGCGGGAGATTCGAGCAGTACGTC. Protein: CASSLDSSGRFEQYV.

This clonotype is a singleton in its sample. The CDR3 here is CASSLRTSGEGDTQYF. DNA for the CDR3: TGTGCCAGCAGTCTACGGACTAGCGGGGAGGGAGATACGCAGTATTTT. The chain couples TRBV6-5 to TRBJ2-3, with 12 bases identical to TRBD2. Looked up from germline, CDR1 is MNHEY and CDR2 is SVGAGI. V was pared by 5 bases and J by 5 bases, with 8 bases of the junction left unmatched. This CDR3 is 16 amino acids long.

This clonotype was counted between two and nine times. The chain uses TRBV25-1 and TRBJ2-2; D is possibly TRBD1 (5 bases). This CDR3 comprises 18 residues. Between the trimmed V and J ends, which lost 5 bases and 0 bases, there was a span of 19 bases. From germline, CDR1 is MGHDK and CDR2 SYGVNS. The CDR3 loop is CASSPQWGKWTNTGELFF. DNA for the CDR3: TGTGCCAGCAGTCCACAATGGGGCAAATGGACGAACACCGGGGAGCTGTTTTTT.

This chain uses TRBV10-3 with TRBJ1-1; TRBD1 might be the D (6 bases). The germline CDR1 and CDR2 sequences are ENHRY and SYGVKD. V gave up 3 bases and J gave up 6 bases, with 14 bases separating them. There are 14 residues in the CDR3. The CDR3 region has the DNA TGTGCCATCAGTGATCCGGGGGGGCACTCTGAAGCTTTCTTT. This translates into CAISDPGGHSEAFF.

This chain joins TRBV21-1 and TRBJ1-2; the table names TRBD1, a call not compared with the DNA. TRBV21-1 is given as a pseudogene. The CDR3 consists of 12 residues. The DNA of the CDR3 is TGTGCCAGCACTCTACAGGGAGATGGCTACACCTTC. This codes for CASTLQGDGYTF.

This clonotype was picked up a small number of times. The rearrangement uses TRBV6-5 and TRBJ2-3, with D possibly TRBD1 on 6 matching bases. Germline lookup yields CDR1 MNHEY and CDR2 SVGAGI. Trimming took 6 bases from V and 6 from J, leaving 10 bases between them. The CDR3 is 12 residues long. This CDR3 reads CASRTGMDTQYF. Written as DNA, the CDR3 is TGTGCCAGCAGAACAGGGATGGATACGCAGTATTTT.

This clonotype has a handful of counts. CDR3 loop: CASSLVGGLSGELFF. The CDR3 region has the DNA TGTGCCAGCAGTTTAGTGGGGGGGCTGTCCGGGGAGCTGTTTTTT. The rearrangement joins TRBV12-3 or TRBV12-4 to TRBJ2-2, with a tentative D call TRBD2 (7 bases). V shed 1 base and J shed 6 bases, with 12 bases lying between them. This CDR3 spans 15 amino acids.

The chain joins TRBV3-1 to TRBJ2-3; 7 nucleotides line up with TRBD2. V gave up 0 bases and J gave up 0 bases; unmatched junction bases: 6. The germline gives CDR1 LGHDT, CDR2 YNNKEL (reference sequence). The CDR3 sequence is 17 residues long. CDR3 sequence: CASSQDRSGASTDTQYF. CDR3 sequence (DNA): TGTGCCAGCAGCCAAGATCGGAGCGGGGCTAGCACAGATACGCAGTATTTT.

This clonotype occurred a few times. The J gene is TRBJ1-2, the V gene TRBV20-1, with D unresolved. Germline V CDR1 and CDR2: DFQATT, SNEGSKA (reference sequence). The CDR3 loop spans 13 amino acids. V lost 6 bases, J lost 5 bases, and 16 bases lay in between. The CDR3 bases are TGCAGTGCCCACGTCCATGGACGGTATGGCTACACCTTC. Its protein product is CSAHVHGRYGYTF.

This sequence joins TRBV6-2 or TRBV6-3 and TRBJ2-1; unclear D gene. V lost 8 bases and J 0 bases, leaving 8 bases between the germline ends. Per germline, CDR1 MNHEY and CDR2 SVGEGT. This CDR3 region has 13 residues. CDR3 amino acids: CASRSSSYNEQFF. The CDR3 DNA is TGTGCCAGCCGATCTAGCTCCTACAATGAGCAGTTCTTC.

This clonotype was seen a handful of times. The V and J genes are TRBV7-9 and TRBJ1-1; D ambiguous. The CDR3 consists of 13 residues. Germline assignment: CDR1 SEHNR and CDR2 FQNEAQ (reference sequence). V lost 6 bases to trimming and J lost 3 bases, with 11 bases between them. The CDR3 sequence: CASRDGGDTEAFF. The CDR3 DNA reads as TGTGCCAGCAGAGATGGTGGAGACACTGAAGCTTTCTTT.

The chain has TRBV7-3 and TRBJ2-5; tentatively, D is TRBD2 (5 bases). The J call may be wrong; the DNA end is better matched by TRBJ2-1. CDR3 size: 14 residues. CDR1 and CDR2 (germline): SGHTA, FQGTGA. CDR3 nucleotide sequence: TGTGCCAGCAGCCTAAACCCCATGGCGGGTGAGCAGTTCTTC. It translates to CASSLNPMAGEQFF.

Only a few counts were recorded for this clonotype. The chain couples TRBV12-3 or TRBV12-4 to TRBJ2-4, with D possibly TRBD2 on 5 matching bases. V shed 7 bases and J shed 8 bases, with 12 bases lying between them. The CDR3 loop spans 12 amino acids. The chain's CDR3 is CASMALGDIQYF. DNA of the CDR3: TGTGCCAGCATGGCCCTCGGGGACATTCAGTACTTC.

This chain joins TRBV14 and TRBJ2-1; no clear D. This CDR3 region has 17 residues. V was pared by 6 bases and J by 2 bases, with 20 bases between. The V gene's germline CDR1 is SGHDN and CDR2 FVKESK. CDR3 loop: CASSPVRRRLAYNEQFF. CDR3 DNA: TGTGCCAGCAGTCCCGTTCGACGGCGGCTTGCCTACAATGAGCAGTTCTTC.

This chain connects TRBV9 to TRBJ1-6, with TRBD1 identical over 7 bases. Germline lookup yields CDR1 SGDLS and CDR2 YYNGEE. V shed 2 bases and J 12 bases; nucleotides not matched to a gene: 2. This CDR3 comprises 12 residues. DNA of the CDR3: TGTGCCAGCAGCGTGGGGACAGAACCCCTCCACTTT. As protein: CASSVGTEPLHF.

This clonotype showed up just a few times. This rearrangement joins TRBV28 to TRBJ1-6; D possibly corresponds to TRBD1 (5 bases). V lost 5 bases, J lost 7 bases, and 18 bases lay in between. Germline assignment: CDR1 MDHEN and CDR2 SYDVKM. CDR3 length equals 16 residues. CDR3 region: CASSLAASGRNSPLHF. The CDR3 region has the DNA TGTGCCAGCAGTCTAGCAGCTTCAGGGCGAAATTCACCCCTCCACTTT.

This clonotype was seen ten or more times. The rearrangement uses TRBV28 and TRBJ2-1, with 10 bases aligning to TRBD2. With 3 bases clipped from V and 4 bases from J, the junction kept 6 bases outside the gene matches. Germline values: CDR1 MDHEN, CDR2 SYDVKM. The CDR3 has 16 residues. The CDR3 spells CASSFPPSGGYNEQFF. The CDR3 coding sequence is TGTGCCAGCAGTTTCCCCCCTAGCGGGGGATACAATGAGCAGTTCTTC.

The rearrangement links TRBV5-1 to TRBJ2-5; D is unclear. The J call may be in error: the DNA end matches TRBJ2-1 better. The CDR3 covers 16 residues. CDR1 and CDR2 (germline): SGHRS, YFSETQ. The CDR3 is CASSLQDPQIINEQFF. For the CDR3, the DNA is TGCGCCAGCAGCTTGCAGGACCCTCAAATAATCAATGAGCAGTTCTTC.

The CDR3 protein is CASSRVLGGETQYF. The CDR3 DNA sequence: TGTGCCAGCAGCCGGGTTCTTGGCGGAGAGACCCAGTACTTC. The chain couples TRBV7-9 to TRBJ2-5, with unresolved D. Deletions cut 5 bases from V and 4 bases from J, with 14 bases between. The length of the CDR3 is 14 residues. Germline V gives CDR1 SEHNR, CDR2 FQNEAQ (reference sequence).

The chain uses TRBV29-1 and TRBJ2-5; D remains unclear. The CDR3 length is 13 residues. The V gene lost 5 bases and the J gene lost 1 base, with 11 bases spanning the gap. The germline CDR1 and CDR2 sequences are SQVTM and ANQGSEA. This chain's CDR3 is CSVSTTGQETQYF. CDR3 DNA: TGCAGCGTTTCCACTACCGGCCAAGAGACCCAGTACTTC.